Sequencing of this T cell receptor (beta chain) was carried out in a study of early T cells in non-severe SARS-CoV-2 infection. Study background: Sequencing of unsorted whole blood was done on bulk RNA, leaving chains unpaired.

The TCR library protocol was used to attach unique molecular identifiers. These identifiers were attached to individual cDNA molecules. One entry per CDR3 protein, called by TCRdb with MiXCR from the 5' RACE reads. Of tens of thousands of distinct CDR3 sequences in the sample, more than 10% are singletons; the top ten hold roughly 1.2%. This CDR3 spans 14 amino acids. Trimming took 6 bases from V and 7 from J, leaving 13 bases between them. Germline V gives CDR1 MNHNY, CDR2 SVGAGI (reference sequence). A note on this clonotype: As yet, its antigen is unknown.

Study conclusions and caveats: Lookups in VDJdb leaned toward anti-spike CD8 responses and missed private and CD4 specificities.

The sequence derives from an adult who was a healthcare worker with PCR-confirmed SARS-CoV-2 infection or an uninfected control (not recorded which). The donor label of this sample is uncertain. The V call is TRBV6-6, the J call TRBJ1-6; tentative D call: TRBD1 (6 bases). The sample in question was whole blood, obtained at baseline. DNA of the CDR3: TGTGCCAGCAGACAGGGAAGGTTCAATTCACCCCTCCACTTT. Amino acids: CASRQGRFNSPLHF.